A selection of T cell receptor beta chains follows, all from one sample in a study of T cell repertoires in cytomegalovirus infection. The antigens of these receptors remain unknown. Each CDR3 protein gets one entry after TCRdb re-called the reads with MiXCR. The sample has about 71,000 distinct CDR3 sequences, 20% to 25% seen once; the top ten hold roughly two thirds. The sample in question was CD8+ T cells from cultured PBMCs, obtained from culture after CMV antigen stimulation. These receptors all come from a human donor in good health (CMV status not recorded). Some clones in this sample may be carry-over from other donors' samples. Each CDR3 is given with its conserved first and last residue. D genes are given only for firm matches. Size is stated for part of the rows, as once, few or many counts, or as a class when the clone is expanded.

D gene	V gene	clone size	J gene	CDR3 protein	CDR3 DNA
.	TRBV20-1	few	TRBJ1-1	CSAWEPTNTEAFF	TGCAGTGCGTGGGAACCGACGAACACTGAAGCTTTCTTT
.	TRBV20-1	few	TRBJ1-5	CSARKASSWYQPQHF	TGCAGTGCTAGAAAGGCATCCTCCTGGTATCAGCCCCAGCATTTT
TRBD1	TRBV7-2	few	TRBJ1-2	CASSLAWTGHYGYTF	TGTGCCAGCAGCTTAGCGTGGACAGGGCACTATGGCTACACCTTC
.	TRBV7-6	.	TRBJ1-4	CASSLVLVEGRAATNEKLFF	TGTGCCAGCAGCTTAGTTCTGGTCGAAGGCAGGGCGGCAACTAATGAAAAACTGTTTTTT
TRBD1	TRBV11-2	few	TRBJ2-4	CASSPGQGARAKNIQYF	TGTGCCAGCAGCCCAGGACAGGGGGCGAGGGCCAAAAACATTCAGTACTTC
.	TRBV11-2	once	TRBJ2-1	CASSLEVRRDEQFF	TGTGCCAGCAGCTTAGAAGTCCGCAGGGATGAGCAGTTCTTC
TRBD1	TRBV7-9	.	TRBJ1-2	CAGRSQTGGATGGYTF	TGTGCCGGACGTTCGCAGACAGGGGGCGCAACGGGCGGCTACACCTTC
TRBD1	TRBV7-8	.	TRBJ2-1	CASSVETGGSYNEQFF	TGTGCCAGCAGCGTAGAGACAGGGGGCTCCTACAATGAGCAGTTCTTC
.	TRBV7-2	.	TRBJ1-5	CASSLLFEGYNQPQHF	TGTGCCAGCAGCTTACTTTTTGAGGGGTACAATCAGCCCCAGCATTTT
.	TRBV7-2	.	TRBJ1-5	CASSLGGFNQPQHF	TGTGCCAGCAGCTTAGGTGGGTTCAATCAGCCCCAGCATTTT
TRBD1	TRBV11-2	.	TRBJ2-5	CASSQGAGMTQYF	TGTGCCAGCAGCCAGGGGGCAGGGATGACCCAGTACTTC
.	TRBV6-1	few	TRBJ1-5	CASSEAIGVLGGLSNQPQHF	TGTGCCAGCAGTGAAGCGATCGGTGTTCTTGGGGGGCTGAGCAATCAGCCCCAGCATTTT
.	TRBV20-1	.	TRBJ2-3	CSARDLKAGSGSTDTQYF	TGCAGTGCTAGAGATCTAAAGGCGGGGTCGGGGAGCACAGATACGCAGTATTTT
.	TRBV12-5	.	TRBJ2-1	CASGLAGGNEQFF	TGTGCTAGTGGTTTGGCCGGGGGCAATGAGCAGTTCTTC
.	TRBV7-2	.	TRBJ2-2	CASSLVQEAGELFF	TGTGCCAGCAGCTTAGTCCAGGAGGCCGGGGAGCTGTTTTTT
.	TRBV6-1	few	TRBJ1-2	CASSPGGGVGYYGYTF	TGTGCCAGCAGTCCTGGGGGCGGGGTCGGGTACTATGGCTACACCTTC
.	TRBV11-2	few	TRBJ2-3	CASSLWDTGTTDTQYF	TGTGCCAGCAGCTTATGGGATACGGGGACCACAGATACGCAGTATTTT
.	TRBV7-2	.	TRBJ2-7	CASSLEIQRDEQYF	TGTGCCAGCAGCTTAGAAATCCAACGGGACGAGCAGTACTTC
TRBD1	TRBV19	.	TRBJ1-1	CASSPGQGSFQAFF	TGTGCCAGTAGTCCGGGACAGGGGAGTTTTCAAGCTTTCTTT
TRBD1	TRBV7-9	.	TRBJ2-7	CASSPVISGGEQYF	TGTGCCAGCAGCCCCGTTATCTCAGGGGGCGAGCAGTACTTC
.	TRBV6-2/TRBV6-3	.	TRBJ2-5	CASTPTGQQETQYF	TGTGCCAGCACCCCGACAGGACAACAAGAGACCCAGTACTTC
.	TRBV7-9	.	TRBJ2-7	CASSLAENPLSYEQYF	TGTGCCAGCAGCTTAGCCGAGAACCCCTTATCCTACGAGCAGTACTTC
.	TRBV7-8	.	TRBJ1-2	CASSLAVAYGYTF	TGTGCCAGCAGCTTAGCGGTGGCCTATGGCTACACCTTC
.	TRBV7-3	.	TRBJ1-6	CASSLIGPNSPLHF	TGTGCCAGCAGCTTAATAGGGCCGAATTCACCCCTCCACTTT
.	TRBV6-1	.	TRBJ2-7	CASSELALTGNEQYF	TGTGCCAGCAGTGAACTTGCATTGACTGGGAACGAGCAGTACTTC
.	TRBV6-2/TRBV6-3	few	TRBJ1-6	CASSYSMEGTGYNSPLHF	TGTGCCAGCAGTTACTCGATGGAAGGGACCGGTTATAATTCACCCCTCCACTTT
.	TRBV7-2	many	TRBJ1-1	CASSSRAGMNTEAFF	TGTGCCAGCAGCTCCAGGGCGGGGATGAACACTGAAGCTTTCTTT
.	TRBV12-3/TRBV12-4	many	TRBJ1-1	CASSLALVNTEAFF	TGTGCCAGCAGTTTAGCGCTGGTGAACACTGAAGCTTTCTTT
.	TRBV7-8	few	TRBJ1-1	CASSLVGESELWTEAFF	TGTGCCAGCAGCTTAGTCGGGGAGAGCGAGTTGTGGACTGAAGCTTTCTTT
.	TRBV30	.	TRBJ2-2	CAWSVGGSNTGELFF	TGTGCCTGGAGTGTAGGGGGGAGCAACACCGGGGAGCTGTTTTTT
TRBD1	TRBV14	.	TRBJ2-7	CASSPGTEPEQYF	TGTGCCAGCAGCCCCGGGACAGAACCCGAGCAGTACTTC
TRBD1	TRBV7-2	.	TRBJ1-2	CASSLGTGTGDGYTF	TGTGCCAGCAGCTTAGGCACCGGGACAGGGGATGGCTACACCTTC
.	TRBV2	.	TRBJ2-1	CASSRGDEQFF	TGTGCCAGCAGTCGGGGAGATGAGCAGTTCTTC
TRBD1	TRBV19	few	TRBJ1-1	CATFTGGGEAFF	TGTGCCACCTTCACAGGGGGAGGTGAAGCTTTCTTT
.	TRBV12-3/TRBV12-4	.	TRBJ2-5	CASNQEYQETQYF	TGTGCCAGCAATCAGGAGTACCAAGAGACCCAGTACTTC
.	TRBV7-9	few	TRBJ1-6	CASSHWDRDSPLHF	TGTGCCAGCAGCCATTGGGACCGAGATTCACCCCTCCACTTT
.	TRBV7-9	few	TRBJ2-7	CASSFLGDEQYF	TGTGCCAGCAGCTTCCTAGGGGACGAGCAGTACTTC
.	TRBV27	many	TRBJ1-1	CASSLGGITEAFF	TGTGCCAGCAGTTTAGGAGGGATCACTGAAGCTTTCTTT